This T cell receptor (beta chain) originates from a study of blood T cell repertoires in COVID-19. The wider study: Collection of acute and convalescent COVID-19 samples took place in the United States, Italy and Spain.

Authors' analysis steps: How many nucleated cells were present was estimated from reference gene primer amplification. Sequencing used immunoSEQ multiplex PCR; TCRdb keeps in-frame clones, though not all of them. V, J and clone size are those of that table, while D and trimming were read from the DNA. The repertoire holds some 270,000 clones, with 80% to 90% as singletons. The participants were between 18 and 89 years old and came from about two dozen US areas. Participant-given clinical history determined each cohort assignment. CDR1 SQVTM and CDR2 ANQGSEA come from the germline V gene. Trimming shortened V by 1 base and J by 6 bases, and 6 bases separated the two germline ends. The CDR3 loop spans 11 amino acids.

The V call is TRBV29-1, the J call TRBJ1-2; unclear D gene. The sequence derives from a woman in her forties or fifties who had been exposed to COVID-19. The sample was PBMCs or T cells enriched from blood (not recorded which). CDR3 coding DNA: TGCAGCGTTGAAGTCGGTAATGGCTACACCTTC. Residues: CSVEVGNGYTF.